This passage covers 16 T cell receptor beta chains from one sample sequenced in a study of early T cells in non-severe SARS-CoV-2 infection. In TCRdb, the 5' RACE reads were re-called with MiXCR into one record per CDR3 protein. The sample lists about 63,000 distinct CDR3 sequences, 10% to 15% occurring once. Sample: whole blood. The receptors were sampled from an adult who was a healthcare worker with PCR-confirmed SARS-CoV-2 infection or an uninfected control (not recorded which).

The CDR3 nucleotides are TGCGCCAGTAGTCAGAGCAATGAGCAGTTCTTC. Encoded protein: CASSQSNEQFF. The chain employs TRBV5-1 and TRBJ2-1, with no clear D. This CDR3 comprises 11 residues. Germline loops: CDR1 SGHRS, CDR2 YFSETQ. The V end was cut by 8 bases, the J end by 6 bases, with 9 bases between.

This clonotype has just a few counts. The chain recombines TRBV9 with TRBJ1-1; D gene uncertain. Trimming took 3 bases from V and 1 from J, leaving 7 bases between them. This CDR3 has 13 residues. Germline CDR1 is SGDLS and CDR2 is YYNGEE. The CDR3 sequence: CASSAQGNTEAFF. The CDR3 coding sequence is TGTGCCAGCAGCGCCCAAGGGAACACTGAAGCTTTCTTT.

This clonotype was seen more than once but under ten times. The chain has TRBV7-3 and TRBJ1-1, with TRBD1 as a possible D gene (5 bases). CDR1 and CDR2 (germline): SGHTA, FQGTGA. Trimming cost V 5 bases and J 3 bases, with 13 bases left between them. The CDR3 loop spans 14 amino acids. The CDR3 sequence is CASSHSGGDTEAFF. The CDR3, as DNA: TGTGCCAGCAGCCACTCCGGGGGAGACACTGAAGCTTTCTTT.

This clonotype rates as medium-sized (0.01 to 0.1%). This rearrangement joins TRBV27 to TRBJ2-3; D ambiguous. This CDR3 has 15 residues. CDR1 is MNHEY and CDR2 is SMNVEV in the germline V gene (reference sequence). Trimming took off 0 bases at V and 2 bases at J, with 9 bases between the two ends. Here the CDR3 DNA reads TGTGCCAGCAGTTTATCCCTACCTTACACAGATACGCAGTATTTT. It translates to CASSLSLPYTDTQYF.

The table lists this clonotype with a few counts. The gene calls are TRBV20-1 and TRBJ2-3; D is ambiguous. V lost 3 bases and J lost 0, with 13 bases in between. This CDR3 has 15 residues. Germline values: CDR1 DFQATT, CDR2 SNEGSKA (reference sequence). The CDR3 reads CSARAPASSTDTQYF. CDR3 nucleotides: TGCAGTGCTAGGGCCCCTGCGTCTAGCACAGATACGCAGTATTTT.

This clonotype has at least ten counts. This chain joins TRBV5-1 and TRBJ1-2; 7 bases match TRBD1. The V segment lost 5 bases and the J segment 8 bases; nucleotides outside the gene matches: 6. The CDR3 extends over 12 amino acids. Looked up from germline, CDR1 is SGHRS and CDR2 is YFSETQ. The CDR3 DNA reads TGCGCCAGCAGTCCTACAGGGGACGGCTACACCTTC. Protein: CASSPTGDGYTF.

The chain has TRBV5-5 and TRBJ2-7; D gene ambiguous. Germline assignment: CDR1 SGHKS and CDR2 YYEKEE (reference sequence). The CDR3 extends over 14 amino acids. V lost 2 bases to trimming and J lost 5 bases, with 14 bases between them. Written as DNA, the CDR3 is TGTGCCAGCAGCTTAGGTAGAGGACGCAACGAGCAGTACTTC. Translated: CASSLGRGRNEQYF.

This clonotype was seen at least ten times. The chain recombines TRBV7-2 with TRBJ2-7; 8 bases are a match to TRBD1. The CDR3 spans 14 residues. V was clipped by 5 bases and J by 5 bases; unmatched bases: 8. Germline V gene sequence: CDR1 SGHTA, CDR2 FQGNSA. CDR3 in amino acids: CASSQRQGMNEQYF. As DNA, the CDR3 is TGTGCCAGCAGCCAACGACAGGGGATGAACGAGCAGTACTTC.

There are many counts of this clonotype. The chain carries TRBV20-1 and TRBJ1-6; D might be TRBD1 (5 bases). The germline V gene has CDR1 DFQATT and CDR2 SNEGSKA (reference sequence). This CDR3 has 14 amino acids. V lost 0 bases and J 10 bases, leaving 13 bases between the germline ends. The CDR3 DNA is TGCAGTGCTAGAGAGGTAGGGGTGGGGTCACCCCTCCACTTT. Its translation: CSAREVGVGSPLHF.

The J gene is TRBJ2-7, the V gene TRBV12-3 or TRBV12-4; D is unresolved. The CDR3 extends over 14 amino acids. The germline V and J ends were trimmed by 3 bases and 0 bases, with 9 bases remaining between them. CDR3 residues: CASSFQGLSYEQYF. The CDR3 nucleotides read TGTGCCAGCAGTTTCCAAGGGCTCTCCTACGAGCAGTACTTC.

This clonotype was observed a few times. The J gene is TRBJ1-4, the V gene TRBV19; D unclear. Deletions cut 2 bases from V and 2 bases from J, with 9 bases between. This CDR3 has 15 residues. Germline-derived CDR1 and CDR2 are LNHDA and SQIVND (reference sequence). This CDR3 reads CASSITGNTNEKLFF. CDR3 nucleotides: TGTGCCAGTAGTATAACGGGGAATACTAATGAAAAACTGTTTTTT.

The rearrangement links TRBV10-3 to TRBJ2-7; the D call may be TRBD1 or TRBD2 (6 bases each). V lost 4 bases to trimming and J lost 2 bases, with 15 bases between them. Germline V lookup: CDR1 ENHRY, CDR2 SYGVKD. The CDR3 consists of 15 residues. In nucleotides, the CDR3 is TGTGCCATCAGTGCCACCGGAGGGGGGACCTACGAGCAGTACTTC. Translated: CAISATGGGTYEQYF.

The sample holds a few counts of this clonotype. The CDR3, as DNA: TGTGCCAGCAGCTTAGTATTCTCCGGCAGGGCGGACACCGGGGAGCTGTTTTTT. It translates to CASSLVFSGRADTGELFF. V gene TRBV7-6 combines with J gene TRBJ2-2, with D possibly TRBD1 on 5 matching bases. Germline V gene sequence: CDR1 SGHVS, CDR2 FNYEAQ. CDR3 size: 18 residues. Trimming stripped 1 base from V and 3 bases from J, with 18 bases between.

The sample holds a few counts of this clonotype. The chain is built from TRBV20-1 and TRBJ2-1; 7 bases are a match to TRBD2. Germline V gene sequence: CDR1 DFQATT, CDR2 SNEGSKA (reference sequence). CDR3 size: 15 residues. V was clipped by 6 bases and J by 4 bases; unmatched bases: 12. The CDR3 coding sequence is TGCAGTGCCCAACCTATGGCTAGCGGTTACAATGAGCAGTTCTTC. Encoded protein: CSAQPMASGYNEQFF.

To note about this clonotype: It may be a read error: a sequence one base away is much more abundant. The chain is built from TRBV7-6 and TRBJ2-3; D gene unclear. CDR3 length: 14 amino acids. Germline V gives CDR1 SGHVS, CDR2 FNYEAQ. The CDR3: CVSSHPSRADTQYF. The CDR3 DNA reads TGTGTCAGCAGCCATCCGTCTAGGGCAGATACGCAGTATTTT.

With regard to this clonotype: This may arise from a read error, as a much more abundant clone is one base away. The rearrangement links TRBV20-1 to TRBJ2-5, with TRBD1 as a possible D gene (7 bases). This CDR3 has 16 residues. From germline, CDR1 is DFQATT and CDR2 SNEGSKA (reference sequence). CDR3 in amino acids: CSARGRGPPYQETLYF. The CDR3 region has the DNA TGCAGTGCTAGAGGGAGGGGGCCGCCGTACCAAGAGACCCTGTACTTC.